This T cell receptor beta chain was obtained from a study of T cell clonality in common variable immunodeficiency (dated by TCRdb to 2014 to 2015). Comment on this clone: This receptor's antigen is unknown. The read stops 3 residues short of the end of the CDR3; the missing end is completed from the germline J gene.

What the research found in general, with its limitations: Fewer TCRbeta clones were shared among CVID subjects than among healthy controls (p < 0.0001). CVID TCRbeta sequences reportedly showed fewer deletions and N-nucleotide insertions and lacked highly modified clones with 13 or more V deletions. TCRbeta clonality was higher in CVID subjects than in healthy controls (t-test p = 0.018), and the increase was most characteristic of about a third of subjects. Even though DNA input was equal, the average per sample came to 80,000 to 100,000 unique sequences for controls compared with 30,000 to 40,000 for CVID samples. It was noted by the authors that sequencing of the repertoires of T cell subpopulations would be needed to clarify the cause of the increased clonality in CVID. Patient heterogeneity within the CVID cohort put limits on correlating repertoire features with clinical complications.

For sequencing input, CVID and control samples contributed equivalent amounts of genomic DNA. For every sample, a 60 bp segment covering the rearranged TCRbeta CDR3 region was amplified and then sequenced. The immunoSEQ assay, a bias-corrected multiplex PCR combined with high-throughput sequencing, was used for TCRbeta amplification. The authors' pipeline ran thus. Every unique nucleotide sequence was considered a clone and was annotated with V, D and J genes, copy number and frequency. Sequences were labeled productive if in frame, and non-productive if out of frame or containing stop codons. As previously described, Shannon's entropy was used to calculate clonality. Mean CDR3 Kyte-Doolittle hydropathy was derived from the predicted amino acid sequences of productive clones. Scaled V gene usage was hierarchically clustered using Manhattan distance and complete linkage with the R hclust function. Sharing of clones by CDR3 amino acid sequence was evaluated through resampling of 12 repertoires per group over 100 rounds. The repertoires were searched for 60 to 70 published EBV-specific TCRbeta sequences and a few hundred published CMV-specific TCRbeta sequences. A couple of CVID samples that yielded fewer than 10,000 sequences were excluded from the analysis, so around 40 CVID repertoires were retained. The source is immuneACCESS, and TCRdb retained only in-frame sequences with V and J called. Part of the clones is not carried over; for the studies checked, unresolved V genes explain less than half of this, and the remainder is unexplained. V, J and clone size were drawn from that table, and D and trimming were deduced from the DNA. The sample features under 25,000 clones, and none is a singleton. The ten largest clones represent 6% to 8.5% of the sample.

CDR1 and CDR2 are drawn from the germline V gene (reference sequence): LNHDA, SQIVND. Between the V and J ends, shortened by 3 bases and 5 bases respectively, the junction contains 25 bases. The CDR3 goes from the cysteine to the phenylalanine over 18 residues. Shown are 45 bases from within the CDR3, in frame from base 1. Standard criteria, namely reduction of serum IgG, IgA and/or IgM below the normal range together with specific antibody deficiency, were applied for the diagnosis of CVID. There were around 46 subjects in the CVID group (about 15 female and 30 or so male), ranging in age from about 8 to 65 years, with a mean age of 40. Predominantly Caucasian heritage was noted among both the CVID patients and the healthy controls. At the time of study participation, every CVID subject had been on replacement immunoglobulin therapy for at least one year. At blood collection, none of the CVID subjects was ill or on immunomodulatory or immunosuppressive medication. Heparinized peripheral whole blood samples of about 5 to 8.5 ml were obtained from each donor. Genomic DNA from adults with common variable immune deficiency (CVID) and from healthy adult controls was used to sequence TCRbeta CDR3 repertoires. Diluted blood was subjected to density centrifugation over Hypaque 1077 or Ficoll-Paque for isolation of peripheral blood mononuclear cells. Genomic DNA was obtained from unsorted mononuclear cells through either Qiagen column purification or a centrifugation-based method.

The TCR was taken from a human donor with common variable immunodeficiency. Recombination joined TRBV19 with TRBJ1-2; the D region possibly corresponds to TRBD1 (5 bases align). Sequencing was done on a sample of peripheral blood mononuclear cells. The sequenced CDR3 bases are TGTGCCAGTAGTATCCTAATCGTAGGGCACAGGTTCAGTTATGGC. Translated, this is CASSILIVGHRFSYG. The CDR3, in full, reads CASSILIVGHRFSYGYTF.